Listed below are T cell receptor beta chains from one sample, sequenced in a study of T cell repertoires in cytomegalovirus infection. TCRdb reprocessed the reads with MiXCR, giving one entry per CDR3 protein. The sample records approximately 500,000 distinct CDR3 sequences, approximately 10% being singletons. The sequencing sample was made of PBMCs. Receptors were obtained from a human donor in good health (CMV status not recorded). Some clones in this sample may be carry-over from other donors' samples. Both conserved end residues are part of each CDR3. A D gene is named only where the DNA matches it firmly. Only some rows state a clone size, as once, few, many or a class for expanded clones.

CDR3nt,CDR3aa,j_gene,abundance,d_gene,v_gene
TGTGCCACCAGCAATAGAGGGAAAGAGACCCAGTACTTC,CATSNRGKETQYF,TRBJ2-5,few,NA,TRBV15
TGCAGTGCCAGGGGACTAGCGACCAACACAGATACGCAGTATTTT,CSARGLATNTDTQYF,TRBJ2-3,NA,TRBD2,TRBV20-1
TGTGCCTGGACGGACAGGGGCTCGAGCAATCAGCCCCAGCATTTT,CAWTDRGSSNQPQHF,TRBJ1-5,many,TRBD1,TRBV30
TGCAGCGCCACTAAGGACGGGGGGACTAGCACAGATACGCAGTATTTT,CSATKDGGTSTDTQYF,TRBJ2-3,NA,TRBD2,TRBV29-1
TGTGCCAGCAGCTTAGGGGAAGGCAGGGAAGCTTTCTTT,CASSLGEGREAFF,TRBJ1-1,many,NA,TRBV7-9
TGTGCCAGCAGCCAAGAAGGCGGTGCTCAAGAGACCCAGTACTTC,CASSQEGGAQETQYF,TRBJ2-5,few,NA,TRBV4-2
TGTGCCAGTAGTCCGTCCTGGACGCGGGATTCTGGAAACACCATATATTTT,CASSPSWTRDSGNTIYF,TRBJ1-3,many,NA,TRBV19
TGTGCCACCAGCAGAGATTCAGGCTTTAATGAAAAACTGTTTTTT,CATSRDSGFNEKLFF,TRBJ1-4,few,NA,TRBV15
TGTTCCCTGAGGAAAGACTACAATGAGCAGTTCTTC,CSLRKDYNEQFF,TRBJ2-1,many,NA,TRBV6-1
TGCAGCGGGGACGGAAACACCGGGGAGCTGTTTTTT,CSGDGNTGELFF,TRBJ2-2,NA,NA,TRBV29-1
TGTGCCAGCAGCTCCAACGGACTAGCGGGCTCACCTTCTTCAGATACGCAGTATTTT,CASSSNGLAGSPSSDTQYF,TRBJ2-3,many,TRBD2,TRBV11-2
TGCGCCAGCAGCTTGCAGGATCTCGACACTGAAGCTTTCTTT,CASSLQDLDTEAFF,TRBJ1-1,many,NA,TRBV5-1
TGTGCCAGCTCACCCGCGGGCTCTGATGAAAAACTGTTTTTT,CASSPAGSDEKLFF,TRBJ1-4,NA,NA,TRBV18
TGTGCCAGCAGTTACAGCGGCAGGAATGAAAAACTGTTTTTT,CASSYSGRNEKLFF,TRBJ1-4,many,NA,TRBV6-5
TGTGCCAGCAGCCGGAGGCCCTACGAGCAGTACTTC,CASSRRPYEQYF,TRBJ2-7,many,NA,TRBV5-5
TGTGCCAGCAGCTTAGTCGGTAGCGAGCAGTACTTC,CASSLVGSEQYF,TRBJ2-7,NA,NA,TRBV7-2
TGTGCCAGCTCGGGACAGGGAGGGGATGAGCAGTTCTTC,CASSGQGGDEQFF,TRBJ2-1,many,TRBD1,TRBV6-4
TGCAGTGCTAGGTCCCGGGACACCTACGAGCAGTACTTC,CSARSRDTYEQYF,TRBJ2-7,NA,NA,TRBV20-1